This entry features one T cell receptor (beta chain) sequence. Repertoires were generated with immunoSEQ multiplex PCR, while TCRdb's copy carries only in-frame clones and drops some. The table shows about 33,000 clones, with around 93% occurring only once. The CDR3 covers 17 residues. Per germline, CDR1 SGHNT and CDR2 YYREEE (reference sequence). Trimming removed 1 base from V and 0 bases from J, with 14 bases in between. The sample originates from a study of T cells in localized non-small cell lung cancer. The chain joins TRBV5-4 to TRBJ1-5; weak D call: TRBD1 (5 bases). The TCR sequence derives from a female donor older than 55 with stage I lung adenocarcinoma. Here the sequenced sample was peripheral blood, taken before any cancer treatment. The CDR3 protein is CASSLLGPGLSNQPQHF. Written as DNA, the CDR3 is TGTGCCAGCAGCTTGTTGGGACCCGGCCTTAGCAATCAGCCCCAGCATTTT.